This TCR beta chain was recorded in a study of shared clonotypes between healthy human individuals. General study findings and limits: Against clonotypes common to all four donors, non-shared ones had lower generation probabilities.

The naive CD8 fraction comprised CD45RO-negative cells positively selected for CCR7 and excluded terminally differentiated effector memory CD45RA+ cells. With regard to this clone: Its specificity is unknown.

Original data processing: Filtering of immunoSEQ junctional sequences could not match full-length read filtering. Measured with immunoSEQ multiplex PCR; TCRdb has only the in-frame clones, and not every one. D and trimming come from the DNA, and the V and J calls and clone size come from that table. The table has around 2,000,000 clones, about 95% seen once. The source is a man between 18 and 35 years old in good health. Material for sequencing was naive CD8+ T cells sorted from blood.

The CDR3 protein is CASSSRGSSFMNTEAFF. The CDR3 region has the DNA TGTGCCAGCAGTTCACGGGGCAGCTCTTTTATGAACACTGAAGCTTTCTTT. The gene calls are TRBV28 and TRBJ1-1, with TRBD1 as a possible D gene (5 bases). The CDR3 covers 17 residues. The V gene's germline CDR1 is MDHEN and CDR2 SYDVKM. V lost 4 bases, J lost 0 bases, and 18 bases lay in between.